Following are 14 T cell receptor beta chains from one sample sequenced in a study. Using its own MiXCR run on the RT-PCR reads, TCRdb lists one record per CDR3 protein. The profile shows about 680,000 distinct CDR3 sequences, 11% to 15% of them singletons. Sequencing was done on a sample of memory CD4+ T cells from blood. The receptors originated from a female donor in good health, serving as a healthy control.

There are many counts of this clonotype. This chain joins TRBV10-3 and TRBJ2-2; TRBD2 agrees at 9 bases. The CDR3 is made up of 15 amino acids. Trimming cost V 11 bases and J 4 bases; bases outside gene matches: 11. Germline assignment: CDR1 ENHRY and CDR2 SYGVKD. DNA for the CDR3: TGTGCCGTCGGACTGAGCGGGAGGACCACCGGGGAGCTGTTTTTT. This gives the protein CAVGLSGRTTGELFF.

This clonotype was picked up a small number of times. The rearrangement links TRBV7-2 to TRBJ1-2, with 7 bases fitting TRBD1. Germline V gene lookup returns CDR1 SGHTA and CDR2 FQGNSA. The CDR3 loop spans 15 amino acids. Unmatched junction bases numbered 9, after V lost 0 bases and J lost 8 bases. CDR3 in DNA: TGTGCCAGCAGCTTAGCAGGGGGCGGGATAGAAGGCTACACCTTC. Amino acids: CASSLAGGGIEGYTF.

This clonotype was seen a few times. V and J are TRBV12-3 or TRBV12-4 and TRBJ2-1; D is tentatively TRBD1 or TRBD2 (6 bases each). V lost 7 bases, J lost 0 bases, and 13 bases lay in between. The CDR3 is 15 residues long. CDR3 sequence: CASTSEGVSYNEQFF. The CDR3 bases are TGTGCCAGCACTTCGGAGGGGGTCTCCTACAATGAGCAGTTCTTC.

At least ten counts were recorded for this clonotype. The rearrangement links TRBV27 to TRBJ2-2; 11 nucleotides align to TRBD2. CDR3 size: 14 residues. The trim removed 6 bases at V and 4 bases at J, leaving 1 base unmatched. The germline V gene has CDR1 MNHEY and CDR2 SMNVEV (reference sequence). In nucleotides, the CDR3 is TGTGCCAGCAGACTAGCGGGAGTCACCGGGGAGCTGTTTTTT. It codes for CASRLAGVTGELFF.

This clonotype was seen ten or more times. The chain is built from TRBV7-7 and TRBJ2-5; 12 positions agree with TRBD2. The CDR3 consists of 15 residues. Looked up from germline, CDR1 is SSHAT and CDR2 is FNYEAQ (reference sequence). The V and J ends lost 4 bases and 2 bases, in that order; junction bases with no gene match: 2. The CDR3 region has the DNA TGTGCCAGCAGCTGGACTAGCGGGGTACAAGAGACCCAGTACTTC. This sequence encodes CASSWTSGVQETQYF.

This clonotype was counted many times. The chain is built from TRBV15 and TRBJ1-1; D is ambiguous. From germline, CDR1 is LNHNV and CDR2 YYDKDF (reference sequence). Trimming took 5 bases from V and 7 from J, leaving 35 bases between them. This CDR3 is built from 20 residues. CDR3 residues: CATSRQRIIYDGEGRGEAFF. The CDR3 DNA sequence: TGTGCCACCAGCCGCCAAAGGATAATATATGACGGCGAGGGCAGAGGTGAAGCTTTCTTT.

This clonotype was observed a handful of times. The V gene is TRBV24-1, the J gene TRBJ2-5, with 10 bases that match TRBD1. V was clipped by 4 bases and J by 2 bases; unmatched bases: 6. This CDR3 has 16 amino acids. CDR1 and CDR2 (germline): KGHDR, SFDVKD. The DNA for the CDR3 is TGTGCCACCAGTGAACCGGGGACAGGGGAGCAAGAGACCCAGTACTTC. Encoded protein: CATSEPGTGEQETQYF.

The chain joins TRBV20-1 to TRBJ1-6; the match to TRBD1 covers 8 bases. This CDR3 spans 16 amino acids. Germline V gene data show CDR1 as DFQATT and CDR2 as SNEGSKA (reference sequence). V shed 0 bases and J 5 bases; nucleotides not matched to a gene: 6. The CDR3 nucleotides read TGCAGTGCTAGAGACGCCGGGACAGGTCATAATTCACCCCTCCACTTT. It encodes CSARDAGTGHNSPLHF.

This chain connects TRBV5-1 to TRBJ1-1; 7 bases line up with TRBD1. The CDR3 has 15 amino acids. The J segment lost 3 bases and the V segment lost 1 base, leaving 6 bases of the junction unmatched. CDR1 and CDR2 from the germline V gene are SGHRS and YFSETQ. The CDR3 nucleotides are TGCGCCAGCAGCTTGTTGGGCAGGGGGGACACTGAAGCTTTCTTT. Its translation: CASSLLGRGDTEAFF.

This clonotype showed up just a few times. Relative to the germline gene, one junction end is altered; a read error may explain this. The J gene is TRBJ2-3, the V gene TRBV20-1; D gene uncertain. The length of the CDR3 is 13 residues. Germline CDR1 DFQATT, CDR2 SNEGSKA (reference sequence). CDR3 nucleotides: TGCAGTGATAGATCCCACGATACAGATACGCAGTATTTT. This gives the protein CSDRSHDTDTQYF.

The CDR3 DNA reads TGTGCCAGCAGTTGGCAGGGGGTTTCCACTGAAGCTTTCTTT. Translating gives CASSWQGVSTEAFF. The chain recombines TRBV27 with TRBJ1-1; 7 bases agree with TRBD1. The germline CDR1 and CDR2 sequences are MNHEY and SMNVEV (reference sequence). The CDR3 contains 14 residues. The J segment lost 4 bases and the V segment lost 4 bases, leaving 6 bases of the junction unmatched.

The V gene is TRBV6-4, the J gene TRBJ1-1, with no clear D. CDR3 length: 12 amino acids. In germline, CDR1 is MRHNA, CDR2 SNTAGT. Trimming cost V 2 bases and J 5 bases, with 6 bases left between them. The DNA for the CDR3 is TGTGCCAGCAGTGACGGCATAACTGAAGCTTTCTTT. This codes for CASSDGITEAFF.

This clonotype turned up a few times. The V gene is TRBV6-2 or TRBV6-3, the J gene TRBJ2-1; 12 nucleotides align to TRBD2. After removal of 2 bases from V and 5 bases from J, the junction contained 10 bases not matched to a gene. CDR1 and CDR2 (germline): MNHEY, SVGEGT. The CDR3 loop spans 18 amino acids. CDR3 amino acids: CASSYGPSGRAGDNEQFF. The CDR3 DNA reads as TGTGCCAGCAGTTACGGGCCTAGCGGGAGGGCCGGAGACAATGAGCAGTTCTTC.

This clonotype was counted ten times or more. The rearrangement links TRBV28 to TRBJ2-2; D perhaps matches TRBD1 (6 bases). The V end lost 2 bases, the J end lost 7 bases, and 11 bases lay between the germline ends. The CDR3 spans 14 residues. Germline CDR1 MDHEN, CDR2 SYDVKM. Written as DNA, the CDR3 is TGTGCCAGCAGTTTACTGGGGGCCGGCGGGGAGCTGTTTTTT. It is translated as CASSLLGAGGELFF.